This record looks at one T cell receptor (beta chain) sequence and its context. In the original processing: By means of reference gene primer amplification, nucleated cell counts were estimated. Generated by immunoSEQ multiplex PCR, the TCRdb table keeps only in-frame clones and is missing some. The V and J calls and the clone size are those of that table, but D and trimming were determined from the DNA. The repertoire holds 240,000 or so clones, with about 79% as singletons. The sample comes from a study of blood T cell repertoires in COVID-19. Study at large: Samples representing acute and convalescent COVID-19 were sourced from the United States, Italy and Spain. The cDNA or gDNA used as material had been derived from T cells, B-cell-depleted T cells, or PBMCs.

The clonotype was recovered from a woman of 80 years or more with acute or convalescent COVID-19. The specimen sequenced was peripheral blood.

Here the CDR3 reads CAWDPRGLAGSGELFF. Here the CDR3 DNA reads TGTGCCTGGGATCCTCGAGGTCTAGCGGGGTCCGGGGAGCTGTTTTTT. J is TRBJ2-2 and V is TRBV30, with 9 bases fitting TRBD2. The CDR3 is 16 amino acids. V lost 5 bases and J lost 6; bases outside the gene matches: 13. From germline, CDR1 is GTSNPN and CDR2 SVGIG (reference sequence).